Listed here is a single T cell receptor beta chain. Antigen specificity is unknown. V was cut by 3 bases and J by 0 bases, with 10 bases left in between. The CDR3 has 15 residues. Germline V CDR1 and CDR2: SNHLY, FYNNEI. Time point given: peripheral blood 6 weeks after treatment start. The entry originates in a study of PD-L1 blockade in urothelial cancer. Study-level information: Patients had received 0 to 3 prior chemotherapy regimens. Once treatment had started, blood was analyzed at 3 weeks (second dose) and again at 6 weeks. Regarding the study as a whole: Better progression-free and overall survival followed lower pretreatment blood clonality. Blood clones associated with the tumor expanded more at 3 weeks in durable-benefit patients.

TCRdb's table, derived via immunoSEQ multiplex PCR, lists solely in-frame clones and lacks some. This sample has around 50,000 clones, with around 82% found just once. Sequenced here: PBMCs, sampled around atezolizumab (anti-PD-L1) treatment. J is TRBJ2-3 and V is TRBV2; D not resolved. The receptor was isolated from a man aged 50-60 years with urothelial cancer. Here the CDR3 reads CASSEADSSTDTQYF. The DNA of the CDR3 is TGTGCCAGCAGTGAGGCAGACTCTAGCACAGATACGCAGTATTTT. The variable domain in full, completed from reference TRBV2 and TRBJ2-3, reads EPEVTQTPSHQVTQMGQEVILRCVPISNHLYFYWYRQILGQKVEFLVSFYNNEISEKSEIFDDQFSVERPDGSNFTLKIRSTKLEDSAMYFCASSEADSSTDTQYFGPGTRLTVL.